This entry concerns a single T cell receptor beta chain. V dropped 1 base and J dropped 1 base, with 9 bases sitting between them. This CDR3 is built from 15 residues. Looked up from germline, CDR1 is MDHEN and CDR2 is SYDVKM. Each sample yielded at least 6 micrograms of PBMC total RNA. The data originate from a study of blood T cells in healthy people across ages. Alongside a J-beta primer mix, a sample-barcoded 5' primer served in a second PCR lasting about 7 to 11 cycles. TCRdb re-analysed the 5' RACE reads in MiXCR, keeping a single row per CDR3 protein. The table shows hundreds of thousands of distinct CDR3 sequences, with about 47% occurring only once.

The sequence was collected from a man older than 75 in good health. The genes are TRBV28 and TRBJ2-3; D may correspond to TRBD1 or TRBD2 (5 bases each). The sequenced sample was blood. CDR3 bases: TGTGCCAGCAGTTTATCGGGGCTGCGCACAGATACGCAGTATTTT. Amino acid sequence: CASSLSGLRTDTQYF.